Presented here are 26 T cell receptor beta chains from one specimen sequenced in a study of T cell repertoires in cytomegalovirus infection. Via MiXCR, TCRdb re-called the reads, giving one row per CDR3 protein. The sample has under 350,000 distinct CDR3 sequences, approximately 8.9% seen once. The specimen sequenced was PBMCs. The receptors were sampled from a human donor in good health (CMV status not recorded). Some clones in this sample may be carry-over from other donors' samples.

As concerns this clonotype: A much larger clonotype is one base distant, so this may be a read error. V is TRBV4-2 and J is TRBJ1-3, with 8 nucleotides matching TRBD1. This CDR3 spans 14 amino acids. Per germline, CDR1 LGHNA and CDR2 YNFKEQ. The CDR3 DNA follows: TGTGCCAGCAGCCCCCAGGGGGCTGGAAACACCTTATATTTT. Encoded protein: CASSPQGAGNTLYF.

The CDR3 nucleotides are TGTGCCAGCAGCTTGTTCCAGGGGGCGAACACCATATATTTT. Translated: CASSLFQGANTIYF. The genes are TRBV5-4 and TRBJ1-3, with TRBD1 identical over 8 bases. Germline-derived CDR1 and CDR2 are SGHNT and YYREEE (reference sequence). This CDR3 spans 14 amino acids. The J segment lost 7 bases and the V segment lost 1 base, leaving 4 bases of the junction unmatched.

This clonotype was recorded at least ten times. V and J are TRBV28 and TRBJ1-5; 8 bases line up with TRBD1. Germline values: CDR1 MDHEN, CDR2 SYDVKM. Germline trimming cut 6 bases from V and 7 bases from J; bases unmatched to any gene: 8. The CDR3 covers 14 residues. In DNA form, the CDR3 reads TGTGCCAGCAGCTATGGACAGGGAGAGCAGCCCCAGCATTTT. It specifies CASSYGQGEQPQHF.

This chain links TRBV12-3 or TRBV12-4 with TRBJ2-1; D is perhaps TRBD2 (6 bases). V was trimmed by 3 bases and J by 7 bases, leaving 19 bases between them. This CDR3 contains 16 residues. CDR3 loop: CASSLSGQGTRNEQFF. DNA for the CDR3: TGTGCCAGCAGTTTGAGCGGGCAGGGTACCCGAAATGAGCAGTTCTTC.

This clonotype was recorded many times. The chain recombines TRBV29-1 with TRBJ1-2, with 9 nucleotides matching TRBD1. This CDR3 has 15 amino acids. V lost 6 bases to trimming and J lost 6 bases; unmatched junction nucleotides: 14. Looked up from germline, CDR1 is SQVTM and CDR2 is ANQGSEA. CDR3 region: CSVPGQGSTVHGYTF. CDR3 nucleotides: TGCAGCGTGCCGGGACAGGGTTCGACGGTCCATGGCTACACCTTC.

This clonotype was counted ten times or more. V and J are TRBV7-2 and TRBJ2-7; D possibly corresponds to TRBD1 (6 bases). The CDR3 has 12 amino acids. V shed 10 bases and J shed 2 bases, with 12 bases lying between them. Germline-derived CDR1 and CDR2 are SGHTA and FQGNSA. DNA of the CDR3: TGTGCCACATCGGGACACCCCTACGAGCAGTACTTC. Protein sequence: CATSGHPYEQYF.

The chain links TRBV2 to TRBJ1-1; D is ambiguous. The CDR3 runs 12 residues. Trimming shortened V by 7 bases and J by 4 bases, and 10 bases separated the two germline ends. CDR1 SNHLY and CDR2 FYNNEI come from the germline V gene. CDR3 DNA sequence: TGTGCCAGCAAGTCACTCAGCACTGAAGCTTTCTTT. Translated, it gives CASKSLSTEAFF.

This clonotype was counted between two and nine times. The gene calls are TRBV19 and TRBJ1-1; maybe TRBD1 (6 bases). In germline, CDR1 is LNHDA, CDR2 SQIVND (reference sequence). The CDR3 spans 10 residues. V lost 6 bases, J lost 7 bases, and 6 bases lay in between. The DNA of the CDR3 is TGTGCCAGTAGGGACAGTGAAGCTTTCTTT. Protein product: CASRDSEAFF.

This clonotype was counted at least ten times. The DNA of the CDR3 is TGTGCCAGCAGCTTGGGTGAGGGGGAGACGCAGTATTTT. This codes for CASSLGEGETQYF. The chain combines TRBV7-2 with TRBJ2-3; tentative D call: TRBD1 (6 bases). Germline assignment: CDR1 SGHTA and CDR2 FQGNSA. The CDR3 is made up of 13 amino acids. The ends were cut back, 3 bases at V and 9 bases at J, with 13 bases in the middle.

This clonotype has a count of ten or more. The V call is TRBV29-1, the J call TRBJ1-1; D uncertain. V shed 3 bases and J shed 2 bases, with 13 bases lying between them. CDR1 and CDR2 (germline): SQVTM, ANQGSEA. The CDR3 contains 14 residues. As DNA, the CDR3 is TGCAGCGTTGATGGTGAGAGATATAACACTGAAGCTTTCTTT. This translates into CSVDGERYNTEAFF.

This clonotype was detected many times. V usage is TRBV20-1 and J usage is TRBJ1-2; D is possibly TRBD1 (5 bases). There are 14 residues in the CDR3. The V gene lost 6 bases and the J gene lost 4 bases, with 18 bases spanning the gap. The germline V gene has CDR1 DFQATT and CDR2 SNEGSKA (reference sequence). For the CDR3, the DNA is TGCAGTGCCCTGCAGGGAGACCTTGGCTATGGCTACACCTTC. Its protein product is CSALQGDLGYGYTF.

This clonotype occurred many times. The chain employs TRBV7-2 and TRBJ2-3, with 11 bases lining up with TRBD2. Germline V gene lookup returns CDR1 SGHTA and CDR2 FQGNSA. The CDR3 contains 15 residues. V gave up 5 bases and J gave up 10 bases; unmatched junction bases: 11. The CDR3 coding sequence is TGTGCCAGCAGCCCGTTAGCGGGGGGGGGAAGTGCGCAGTATTTT. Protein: CASSPLAGGGSAQYF.

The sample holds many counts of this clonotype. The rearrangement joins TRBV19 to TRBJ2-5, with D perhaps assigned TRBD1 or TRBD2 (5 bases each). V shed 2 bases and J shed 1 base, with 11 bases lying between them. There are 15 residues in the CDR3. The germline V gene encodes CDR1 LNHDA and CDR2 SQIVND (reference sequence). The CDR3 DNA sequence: TGTGCCAGTAGTATAAGAGGGGCCCCCCAAGAGACCCAGTACTTC. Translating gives CASSIRGAPQETQYF.

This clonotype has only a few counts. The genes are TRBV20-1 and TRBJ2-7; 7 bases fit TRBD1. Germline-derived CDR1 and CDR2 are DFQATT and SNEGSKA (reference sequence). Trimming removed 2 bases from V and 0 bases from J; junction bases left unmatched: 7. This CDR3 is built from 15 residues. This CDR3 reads CSARTPTGPSYEQYF. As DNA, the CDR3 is TGCAGTGCTAGAACCCCGACAGGGCCCTCCTACGAGCAGTACTTC.

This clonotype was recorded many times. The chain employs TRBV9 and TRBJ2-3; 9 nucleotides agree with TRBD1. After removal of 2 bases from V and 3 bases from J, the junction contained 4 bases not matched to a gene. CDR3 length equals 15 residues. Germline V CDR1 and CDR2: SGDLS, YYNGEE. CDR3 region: CASSVGTGRTDTQYF. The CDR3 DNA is TGTGCCAGCAGCGTCGGGACAGGGAGAACAGATACGCAGTATTTT.

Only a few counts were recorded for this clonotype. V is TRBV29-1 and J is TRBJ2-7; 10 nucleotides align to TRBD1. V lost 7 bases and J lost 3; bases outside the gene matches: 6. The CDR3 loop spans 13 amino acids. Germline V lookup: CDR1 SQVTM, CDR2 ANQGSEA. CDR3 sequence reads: CSARQGAGYEQYF. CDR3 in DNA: TGCAGCGCCAGACAGGGGGCGGGCTACGAGCAGTACTTC.

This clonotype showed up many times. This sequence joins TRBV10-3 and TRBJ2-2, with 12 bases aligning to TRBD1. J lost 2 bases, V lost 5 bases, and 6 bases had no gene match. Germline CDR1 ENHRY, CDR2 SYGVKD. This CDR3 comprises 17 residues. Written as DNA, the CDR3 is TGTGCCATCAGTCCGGGACAGGGGGCCCAAAACACCGGGGAGCTGTTTTTT. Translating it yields CAISPGQGAQNTGELFF.

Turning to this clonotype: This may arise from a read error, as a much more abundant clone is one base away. CDR3 in DNA: TGTGTCAGCAGTCCATACTGGACGTTTCCCTTCGAAAAACTGTTTTTT. This sequence encodes CVSSPYWTFPFEKLFF. The V gene is TRBV28, the J gene TRBJ1-4; D gene unclear. The CDR3 spans 16 residues. Germline V CDR1 and CDR2: MDHEN, SYDVKM.

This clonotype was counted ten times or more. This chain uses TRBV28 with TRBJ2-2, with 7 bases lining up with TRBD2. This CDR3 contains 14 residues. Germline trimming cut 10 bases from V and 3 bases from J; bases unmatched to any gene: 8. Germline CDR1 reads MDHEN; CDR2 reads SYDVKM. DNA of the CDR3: TGTGCCACCCCCCGGGAGGACTACACCGGGGAGCTGTTTTTT. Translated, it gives CATPREDYTGELFF.

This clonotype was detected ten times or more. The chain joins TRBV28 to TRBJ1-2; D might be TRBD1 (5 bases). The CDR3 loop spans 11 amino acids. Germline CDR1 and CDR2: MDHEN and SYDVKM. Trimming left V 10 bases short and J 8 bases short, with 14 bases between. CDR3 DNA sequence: TGTGCCACCGCCCGGGGGAGCGGCTACACCTTC. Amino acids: CATARGSGYTF.

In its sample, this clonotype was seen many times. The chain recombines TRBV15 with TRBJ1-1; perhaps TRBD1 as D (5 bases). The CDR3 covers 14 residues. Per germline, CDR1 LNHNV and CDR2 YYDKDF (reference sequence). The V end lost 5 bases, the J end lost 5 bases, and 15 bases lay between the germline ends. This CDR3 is CATSGTWRRTEAFF. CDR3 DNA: TGTGCCACCAGCGGGACCTGGAGGAGAACTGAAGCTTTCTTT.

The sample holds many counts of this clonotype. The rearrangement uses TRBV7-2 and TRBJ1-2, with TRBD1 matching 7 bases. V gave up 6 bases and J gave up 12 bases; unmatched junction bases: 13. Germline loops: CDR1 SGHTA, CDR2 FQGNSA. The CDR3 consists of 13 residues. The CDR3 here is CASSFPGTVGDTF. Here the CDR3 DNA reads TGTGCCAGCAGTTTCCCCGGGACAGTCGGCGACACCTTC.

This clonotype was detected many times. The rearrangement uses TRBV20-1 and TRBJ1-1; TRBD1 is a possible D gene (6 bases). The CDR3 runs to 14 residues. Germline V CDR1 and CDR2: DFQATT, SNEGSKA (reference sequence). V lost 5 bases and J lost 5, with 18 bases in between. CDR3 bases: TGCAGTGCTTCGTGGGGGGGGGCGTCGACTGAAGCTTTCTTT. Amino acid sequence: CSASWGGASTEAFF.

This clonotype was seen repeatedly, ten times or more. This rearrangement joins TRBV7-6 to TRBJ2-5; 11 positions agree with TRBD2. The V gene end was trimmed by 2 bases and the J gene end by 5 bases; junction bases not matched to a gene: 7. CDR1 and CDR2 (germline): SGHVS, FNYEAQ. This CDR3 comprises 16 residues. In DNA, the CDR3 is TGTGCCAGCAGCTTACTTAGCGGGGGGGTTCGCGAGACCCAGTACTTC. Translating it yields CASSLLSGGVRETQYF.

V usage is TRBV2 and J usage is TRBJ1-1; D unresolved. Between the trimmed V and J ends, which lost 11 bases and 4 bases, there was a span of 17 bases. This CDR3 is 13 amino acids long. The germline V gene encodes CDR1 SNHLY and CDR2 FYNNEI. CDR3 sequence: CACAEGTSTEAFF. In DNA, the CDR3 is TGTGCCTGTGCCGAGGGAACGAGCACTGAAGCTTTCTTT.

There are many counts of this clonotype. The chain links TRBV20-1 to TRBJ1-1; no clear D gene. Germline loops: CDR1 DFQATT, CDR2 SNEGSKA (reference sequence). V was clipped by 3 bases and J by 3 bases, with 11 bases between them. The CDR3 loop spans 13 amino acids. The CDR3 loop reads CSASRASYTEAFF. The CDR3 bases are TGCAGTGCTAGTCGAGCCTCTTACACTGAAGCTTTCTTT.